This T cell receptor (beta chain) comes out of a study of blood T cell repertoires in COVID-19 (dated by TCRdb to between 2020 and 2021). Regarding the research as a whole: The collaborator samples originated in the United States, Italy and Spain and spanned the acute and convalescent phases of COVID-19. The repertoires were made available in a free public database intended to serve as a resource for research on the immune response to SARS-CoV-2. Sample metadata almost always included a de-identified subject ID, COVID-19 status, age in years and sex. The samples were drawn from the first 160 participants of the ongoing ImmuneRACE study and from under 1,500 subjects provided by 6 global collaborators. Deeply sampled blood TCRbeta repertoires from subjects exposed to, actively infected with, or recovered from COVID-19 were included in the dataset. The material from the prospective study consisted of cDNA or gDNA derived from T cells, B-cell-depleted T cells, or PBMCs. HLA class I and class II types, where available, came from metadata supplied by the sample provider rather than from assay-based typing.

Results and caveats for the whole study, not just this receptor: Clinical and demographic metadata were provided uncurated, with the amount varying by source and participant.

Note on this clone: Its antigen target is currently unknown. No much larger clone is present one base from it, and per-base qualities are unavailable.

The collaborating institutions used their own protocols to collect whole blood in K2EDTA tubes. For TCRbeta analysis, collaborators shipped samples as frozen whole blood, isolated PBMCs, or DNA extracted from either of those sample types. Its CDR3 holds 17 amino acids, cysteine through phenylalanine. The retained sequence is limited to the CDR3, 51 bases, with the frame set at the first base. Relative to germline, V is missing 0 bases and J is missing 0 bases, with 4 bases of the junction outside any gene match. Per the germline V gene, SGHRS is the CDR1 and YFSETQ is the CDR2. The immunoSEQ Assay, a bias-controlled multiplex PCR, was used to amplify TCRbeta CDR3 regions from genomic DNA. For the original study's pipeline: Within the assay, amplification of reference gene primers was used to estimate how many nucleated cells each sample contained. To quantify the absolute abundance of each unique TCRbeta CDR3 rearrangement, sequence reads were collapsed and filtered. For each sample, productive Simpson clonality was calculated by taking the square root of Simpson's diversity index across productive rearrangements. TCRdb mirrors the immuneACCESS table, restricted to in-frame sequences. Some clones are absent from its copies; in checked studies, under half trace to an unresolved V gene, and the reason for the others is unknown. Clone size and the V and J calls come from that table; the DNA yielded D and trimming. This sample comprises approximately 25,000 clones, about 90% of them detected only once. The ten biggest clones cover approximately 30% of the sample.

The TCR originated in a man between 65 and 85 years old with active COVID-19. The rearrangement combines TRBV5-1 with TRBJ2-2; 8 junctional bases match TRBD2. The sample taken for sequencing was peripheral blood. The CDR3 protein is CASSLGGGRPNTGELFF. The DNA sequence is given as TGCGCCAGCAGCTTGGGTGGCGGGAGGCCGAACACCGGGGAGCTGTTTTTT.